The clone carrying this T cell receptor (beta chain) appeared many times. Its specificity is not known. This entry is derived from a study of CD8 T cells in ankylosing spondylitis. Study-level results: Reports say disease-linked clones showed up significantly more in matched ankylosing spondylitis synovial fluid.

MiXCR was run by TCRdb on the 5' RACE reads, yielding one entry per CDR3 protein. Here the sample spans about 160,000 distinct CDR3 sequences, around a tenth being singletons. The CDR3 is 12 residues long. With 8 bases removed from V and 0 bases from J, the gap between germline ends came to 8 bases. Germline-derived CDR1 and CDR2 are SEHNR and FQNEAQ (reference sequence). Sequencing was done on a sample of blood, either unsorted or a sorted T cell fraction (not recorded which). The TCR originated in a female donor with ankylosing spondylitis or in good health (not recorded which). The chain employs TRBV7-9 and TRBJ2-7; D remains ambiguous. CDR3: CASGHLSYEQYF. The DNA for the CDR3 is TGTGCCAGCGGGCACCTCTCCTACGAGCAGTACTTC.